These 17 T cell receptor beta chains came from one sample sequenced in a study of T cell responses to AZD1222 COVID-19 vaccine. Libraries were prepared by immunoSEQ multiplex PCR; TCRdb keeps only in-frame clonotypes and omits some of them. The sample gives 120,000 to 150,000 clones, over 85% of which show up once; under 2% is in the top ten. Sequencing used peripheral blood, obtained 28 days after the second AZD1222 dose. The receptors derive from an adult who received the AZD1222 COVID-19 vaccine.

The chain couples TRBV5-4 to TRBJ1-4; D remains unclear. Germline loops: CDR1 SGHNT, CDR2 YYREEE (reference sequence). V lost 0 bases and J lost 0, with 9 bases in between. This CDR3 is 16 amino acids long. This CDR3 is CASSLVGVSTNEKLFF. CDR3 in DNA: TGTGCCAGCAGCTTGGTTGGGGTCTCAACTAATGAAAAACTGTTTTTT.

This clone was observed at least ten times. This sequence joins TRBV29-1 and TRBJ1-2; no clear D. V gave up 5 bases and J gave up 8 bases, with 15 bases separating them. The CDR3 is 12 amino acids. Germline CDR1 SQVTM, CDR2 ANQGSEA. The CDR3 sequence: CSVWILPGGYTF. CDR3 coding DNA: TGCAGCGTTTGGATTTTGCCGGGCGGCTACACCTTC.

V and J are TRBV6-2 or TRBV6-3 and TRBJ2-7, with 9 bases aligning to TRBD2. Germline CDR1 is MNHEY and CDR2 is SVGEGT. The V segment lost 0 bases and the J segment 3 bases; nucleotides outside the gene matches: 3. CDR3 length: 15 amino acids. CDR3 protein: CASSYSTSGNYEQYF. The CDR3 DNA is TGTGCCAGCAGTTACTCGACTAGCGGTAACTACGAGCAGTACTTC.

Here the CDR3 DNA reads TGTGCCACCAGCCGTATCGGGGGAGGCCAAGAGACCCAGTACTTC. Its translation is CATSRIGGGQETQYF. V usage is TRBV24-1 and J usage is TRBJ2-5; D is perhaps TRBD2 (6 bases). In germline, CDR1 is KGHDR, CDR2 SFDVKD. The CDR3 loop spans 15 amino acids. The V gene lost 7 bases and the J gene lost 1 base, with 15 bases spanning the gap.

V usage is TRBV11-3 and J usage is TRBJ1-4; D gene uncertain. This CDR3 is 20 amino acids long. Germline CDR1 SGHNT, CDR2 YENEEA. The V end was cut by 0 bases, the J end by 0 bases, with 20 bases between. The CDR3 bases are TGTGCCAGCAGCTTAGAAGGACTTACAAGCGATATTTCAACTAATGAAAAACTGTTTTTT. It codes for CASSLEGLTSDISTNEKLFF.

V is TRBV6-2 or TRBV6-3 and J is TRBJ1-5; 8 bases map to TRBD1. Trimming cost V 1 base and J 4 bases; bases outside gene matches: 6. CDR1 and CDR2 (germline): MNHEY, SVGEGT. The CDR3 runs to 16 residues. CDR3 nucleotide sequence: TGTGCCAGCAGTTACTACCTGACAGGGGTAAATCAGCCCCAGCATTTT. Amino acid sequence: CASSYYLTGVNQPQHF.

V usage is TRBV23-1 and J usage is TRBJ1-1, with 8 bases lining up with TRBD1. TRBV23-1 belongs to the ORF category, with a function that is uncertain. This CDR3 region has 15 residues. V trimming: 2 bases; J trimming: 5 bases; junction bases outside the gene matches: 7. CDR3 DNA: TGCGCCAGCAGTCAAACCAAGGACAGGGAAACTGAAGCTTTCTTT. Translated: CASSQTKDRETEAFF.

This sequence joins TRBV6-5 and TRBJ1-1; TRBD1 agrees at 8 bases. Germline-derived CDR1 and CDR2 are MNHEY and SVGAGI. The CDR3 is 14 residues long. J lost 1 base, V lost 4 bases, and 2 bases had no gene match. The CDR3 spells CASSSDRENTEAFF. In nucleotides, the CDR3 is TGTGCCAGCAGTTCGGACAGGGAGAACACTGAAGCTTTCTTT.

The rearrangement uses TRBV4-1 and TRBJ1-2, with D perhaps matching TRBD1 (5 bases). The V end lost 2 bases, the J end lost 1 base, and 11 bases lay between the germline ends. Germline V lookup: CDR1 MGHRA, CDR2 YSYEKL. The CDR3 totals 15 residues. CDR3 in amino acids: CASSQLWTRNYGYTF. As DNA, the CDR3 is TGCGCCAGCAGCCAATTGTGGACACGTAACTATGGCTACACCTTC.

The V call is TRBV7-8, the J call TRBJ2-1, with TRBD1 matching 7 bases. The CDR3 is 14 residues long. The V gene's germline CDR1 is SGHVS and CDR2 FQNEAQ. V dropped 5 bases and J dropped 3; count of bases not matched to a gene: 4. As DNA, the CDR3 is TGTGCCAGCAGCATGGGACAGCTCTACAATGAGCAGTTCTTC. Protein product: CASSMGQLYNEQFF. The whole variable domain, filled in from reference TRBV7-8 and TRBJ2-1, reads GAGVSQSPRYKVAKRGQDVALRCDPISGHVSLFWYQQALGQGPEFLTYFQNEAQLDKSGLPSDRFFAERPEGSVSTLKIQRTQQEDSAVYLCASSMGQLYNEQFFGPGTRLTVL.

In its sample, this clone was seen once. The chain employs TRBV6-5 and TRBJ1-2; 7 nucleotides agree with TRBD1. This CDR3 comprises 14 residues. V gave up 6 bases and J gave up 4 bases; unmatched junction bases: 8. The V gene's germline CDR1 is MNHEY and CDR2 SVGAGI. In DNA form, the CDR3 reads TGTGCCAGCAGACGACAGGGACACTCCTATGGCTACACCTTC. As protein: CASRRQGHSYGYTF.

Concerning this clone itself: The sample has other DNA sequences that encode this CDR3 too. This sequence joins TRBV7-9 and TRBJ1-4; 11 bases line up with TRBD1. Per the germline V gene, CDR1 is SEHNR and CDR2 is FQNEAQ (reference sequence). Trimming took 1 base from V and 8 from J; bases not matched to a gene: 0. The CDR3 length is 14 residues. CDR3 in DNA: TGTGCCAGCAGCTTAGGGACAGGGGGCGAAAAACTGTTTTTT. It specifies CASSLGTGGEKLFF. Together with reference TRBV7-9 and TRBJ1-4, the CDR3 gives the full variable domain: DTGVSQNPRHKITKRGQNVTFRCDPISEHNRLYWYRQTLGQGPEFLTYFQNEAQLEKSRLLSDRFSAERPKGSFSTLEIQRTEQGDSAMYLCASSLGTGGEKLFFGSGTQLSVL.

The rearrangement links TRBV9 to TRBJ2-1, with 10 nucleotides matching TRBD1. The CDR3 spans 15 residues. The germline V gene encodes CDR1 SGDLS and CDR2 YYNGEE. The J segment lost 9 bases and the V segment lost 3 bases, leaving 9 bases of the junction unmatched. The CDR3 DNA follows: TGTGCCAGCAGCGGACAGGGGGCAGGACGGCCTGAGCAGTTCTTC. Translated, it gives CASSGQGAGRPEQFF.

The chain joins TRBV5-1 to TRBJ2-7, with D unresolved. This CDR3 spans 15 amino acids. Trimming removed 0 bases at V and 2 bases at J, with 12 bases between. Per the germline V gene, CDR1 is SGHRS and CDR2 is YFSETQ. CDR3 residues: CASSLGGSRAYEQYF. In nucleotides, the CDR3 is TGCGCCAGCAGCTTGGGCGGCAGCCGAGCCTACGAGCAGTACTTC.

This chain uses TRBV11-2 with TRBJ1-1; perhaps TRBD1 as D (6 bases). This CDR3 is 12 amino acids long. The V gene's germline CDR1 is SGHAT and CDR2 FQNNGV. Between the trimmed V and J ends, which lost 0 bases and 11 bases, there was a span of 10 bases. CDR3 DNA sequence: TGTGCCAGCAGCTTAGATGCAGGGGAGGCTTTCTTT. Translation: CASSLDAGEAFF.

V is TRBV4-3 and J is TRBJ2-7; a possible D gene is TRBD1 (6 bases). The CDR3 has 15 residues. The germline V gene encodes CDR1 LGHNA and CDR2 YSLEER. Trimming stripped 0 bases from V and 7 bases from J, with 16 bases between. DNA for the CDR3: TGCGCCAGCAGCCAAGACAGGGGATCGCCTTGGGAGCAGTACTTC. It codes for CASSQDRGSPWEQYF.

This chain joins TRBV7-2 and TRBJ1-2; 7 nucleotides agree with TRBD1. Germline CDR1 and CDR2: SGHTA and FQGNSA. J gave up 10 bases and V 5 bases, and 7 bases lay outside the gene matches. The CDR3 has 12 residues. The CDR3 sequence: CASSNRGADYTF. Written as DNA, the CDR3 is TGTGCCAGCAGCAACAGGGGCGCCGACTACACCTTC.